One and the same sample provided the 7 T cell receptor beta chains below, sequenced in a study of blood T cell dynamics during melanoma immunotherapy. The table came from immunoSEQ multiplex PCR; TCRdb's copy has only in-frame clones and leaves some out. The data show approximately 11,000 clones, roughly nine tenths seen once. The sample's time point: week 3, after first cycle of checkpoint inhibitor. Sequenced material: blood, taken from a patient treated with checkpoint blockade. The receptors stem from a human donor with melanoma.

The chain links TRBV27 to TRBJ2-7; the D is unclear. The CDR3 runs to 14 residues. Germline V gene lookup returns CDR1 MNHEY and CDR2 SMNVEV (reference sequence). Trimming left V 2 bases short and J 5 bases short, with 13 bases between. The CDR3: CASSLGPLVNEQYF. The CDR3 DNA follows: TGTGCCAGCAGTTTAGGGCCCCTGGTTAACGAGCAGTACTTC.

The rearrangement uses TRBV18 and TRBJ2-7; TRBD1 aligns across 10 bases. Germline CDR1 and CDR2: KGHSH and LQKENI. V lost 6 bases and J lost 3; bases outside the gene matches: 11. This CDR3 spans 16 amino acids. The CDR3 here is CASSRPGTGALYEQYF. In nucleotides, the CDR3 is TGTGCCAGCTCCCGCCCCGGGACAGGGGCCCTCTACGAGCAGTACTTC.

The chain has TRBV4-1 and TRBJ2-1; a weak D match, TRBD2 (6 bases). The germline V gene encodes CDR1 MGHRA and CDR2 YSYEKL. With 4 bases removed from V and 5 bases from J, the gap between germline ends came to 21 bases. There are 17 residues in the CDR3. CDR3 in amino acids: CASSPGGGSRRNNEQFF. The CDR3 DNA follows: TGCGCCAGCAGCCCCGGGGGTGGGAGCCGACGTAACAATGAGCAGTTCTTC.

V gene TRBV7-9 combines with J gene TRBJ2-2; TRBD2 matches at 9 bases. The CDR3 covers 17 residues. Germline CDR1 reads SEHNR; CDR2 reads FQNEAQ (reference sequence). J gave up 6 bases and V 1 base, and 9 bases lay outside the gene matches. The CDR3 loop reads CASSLGSVAGVPGELFF. The CDR3 DNA sequence: TGTGCCAGCAGCTTAGGGTCCGTAGCGGGAGTGCCCGGGGAGCTGTTTTTT.

This clone was counted only a few times. The gene calls are TRBV5-6 and TRBJ1-2, with a possible D match to TRBD1 (5 bases). V lost 2 bases and J lost 7, with 9 bases in between. The germline CDR1 and CDR2 sequences are SGHDT and YYEEEE. CDR3 length: 12 amino acids. Here the CDR3 reads CASSFGGGGYTF. The CDR3 DNA sequence: TGTGCCAGCAGCTTTGGGGGTGGTGGCTACACCTTC.

This clone was recorded once. The chain has TRBV7-6 and TRBJ2-1, with 10 bases that match TRBD2. V lost 5 bases, J lost 8 bases, and 9 bases stayed unmatched. Germline V gives CDR1 SGHVS, CDR2 FNYEAQ. The CDR3 contains 15 residues. CDR3 nucleotides: TGTGCCAGCAGCCCCGGGGCTAGCGGGAGCCATGAGCAGTTCTTC. It yields the protein CASSPGASGSHEQFF.

The V gene is TRBV7-9, the J gene TRBJ2-7; 9 nucleotides agree with TRBD1. Trimming removed 4 bases from V and 5 bases from J; junction bases left unmatched: 6. Per the germline V gene, CDR1 is SEHNR and CDR2 is FQNEAQ (reference sequence). This CDR3 is 14 amino acids long. The chain's CDR3 is CASSSTGGRDEQYF. DNA of the CDR3: TGTGCCAGCAGCTCTACAGGGGGCAGGGACGAGCAGTACTTC.